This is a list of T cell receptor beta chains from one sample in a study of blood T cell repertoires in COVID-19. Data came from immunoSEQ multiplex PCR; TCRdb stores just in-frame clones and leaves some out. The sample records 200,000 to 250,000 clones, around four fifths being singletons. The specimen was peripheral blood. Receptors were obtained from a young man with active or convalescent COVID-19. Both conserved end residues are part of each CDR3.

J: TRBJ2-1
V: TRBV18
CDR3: CASSPVRQGDYNEQFF

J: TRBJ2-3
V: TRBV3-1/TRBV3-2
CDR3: CASSPRLAGGLDTQYF

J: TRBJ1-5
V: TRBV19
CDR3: CASSRQVHQPQHF

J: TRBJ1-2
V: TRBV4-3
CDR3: CASSQDEAIGGYTF

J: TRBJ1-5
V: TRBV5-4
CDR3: CASSGGTGQNQPQHF

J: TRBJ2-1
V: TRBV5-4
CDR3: CASSLAPRVEQFF

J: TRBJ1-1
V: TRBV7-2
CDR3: CASSLAARDRVRPEAFF

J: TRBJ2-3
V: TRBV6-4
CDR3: CASSDGRATDTQYF

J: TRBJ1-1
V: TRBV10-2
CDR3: CASRDRGGGYTEAFF

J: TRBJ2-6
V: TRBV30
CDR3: CAGGVRLVSGANVLTF

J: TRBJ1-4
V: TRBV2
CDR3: CASRETGFNEKLFF

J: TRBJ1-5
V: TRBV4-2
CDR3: CASSPGDTAYQPQHF

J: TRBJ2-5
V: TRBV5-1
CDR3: CASSYVSGQETQYF

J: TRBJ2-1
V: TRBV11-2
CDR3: CASSGRALVDEQFF

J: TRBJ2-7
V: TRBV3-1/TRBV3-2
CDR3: CASSQSAGIREQYF

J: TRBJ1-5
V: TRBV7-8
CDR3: CASSLAGGARQPQHF

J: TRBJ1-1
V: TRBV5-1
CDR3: CASSWTGPGAEAFF

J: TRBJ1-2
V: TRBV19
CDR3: CASQWGRSNYGYTF

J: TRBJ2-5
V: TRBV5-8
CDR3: CASSLFRGPGETQYF

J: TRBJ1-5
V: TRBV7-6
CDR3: CASSLDRGLNQPQHF

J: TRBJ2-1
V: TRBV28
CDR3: CASEASGSSNEQFF

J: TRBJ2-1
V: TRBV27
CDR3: CASSLSGRNEQFF